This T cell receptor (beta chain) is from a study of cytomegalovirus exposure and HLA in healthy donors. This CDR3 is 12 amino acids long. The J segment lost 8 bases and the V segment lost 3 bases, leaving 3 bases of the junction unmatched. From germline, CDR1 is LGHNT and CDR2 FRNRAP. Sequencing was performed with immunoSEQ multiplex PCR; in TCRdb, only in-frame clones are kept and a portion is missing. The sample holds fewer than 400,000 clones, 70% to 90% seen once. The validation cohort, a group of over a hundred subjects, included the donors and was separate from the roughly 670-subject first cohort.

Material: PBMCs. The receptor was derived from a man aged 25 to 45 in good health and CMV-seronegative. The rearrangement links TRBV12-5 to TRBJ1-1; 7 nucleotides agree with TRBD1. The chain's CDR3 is CASGFLDREAFF. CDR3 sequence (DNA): TGTGCTAGTGGTTTTCTGGACAGGGAAGCTTTCTTT.